The 15 T cell receptor beta chains listed next were all sequenced from one sample in a study of T cells after somatic rescue of genetic block. Clones were read by immunoSEQ multiplex PCR, and TCRdb kept only the in-frame ones, dropping some. The sample yields about 72,000 clones, around 90% seen once. Sequencing was done on a sample of peripheral blood mononuclear cells (PBMCs). The receptor source for this set is a man younger than 40.

This sequence joins TRBV28 and TRBJ2-1; no reliable D call. Trimming took off 3 bases at V and 0 bases at J, with 12 bases between the two ends. The CDR3 covers 16 residues. CDR1 and CDR2 (germline): MDHEN, SYDVKM. The CDR3 loop reads CASSLAGRSSYNEQFF. The CDR3 DNA follows: TGTGCCAGCAGTTTGGCCGGACGGAGCTCCTACAATGAGCAGTTCTTC.

The chain joins TRBV6-5 to TRBJ2-5, with D unclear. Germline CDR1 reads MNHEY; CDR2 reads SVGAGI. The germline V and J ends were trimmed by 0 bases and 3 bases, with 14 bases remaining between them. CDR3 length: 16 amino acids. For the CDR3, the DNA is TGTGCCAGCAGTTACTCGAGCCCTTCACTTAAAGAGACCCAGTACTTC. Translation: CASSYSSPSLKETQYF.

Written as DNA, the CDR3 is TGTGCCAGCAGTTACCCCTCCGGCGGCTACACCTTC. Translation gives CASSYPSGGYTF. The chain has TRBV6-5 and TRBJ1-2; D is unresolved. V lost 2 bases to trimming and J lost 8 bases, with 9 bases between them. This CDR3 has 12 residues. Germline-derived CDR1 and CDR2 are MNHEY and SVGAGI.

The chain is built from TRBV18 and TRBJ2-1; no definite D call. The germline gives CDR1 KGHSH, CDR2 LQKENI. V lost 0 bases, J lost 3 bases, and 6 bases lay in between. There are 14 residues in the CDR3. The CDR3 here is CASSPPRFYNEQFF. The CDR3 nucleotides are TGTGCCAGCTCACCACCCCGCTTCTACAATGAGCAGTTCTTC.

The sample holds a few counts of this clone. The chain carries TRBV7-9 and TRBJ1-3, with D maybe TRBD1 (5 bases). The germline CDR1 and CDR2 sequences are SEHNR and FQNEAQ (reference sequence). Trimming left V 5 bases short and J 2 bases short, with 16 bases between. CDR3 length: 16 amino acids. The CDR3 DNA is TGTGCCAGCAGCCCTCCTCAGGGTAAAGCTGGAAACACCATATATTTT. It translates to CASSPPQGKAGNTIYF.

V and J are TRBV13 and TRBJ1-2, with a possible D match to TRBD1 (6 bases). Germline CDR1 is PRHDT and CDR2 is FYEKMQ (reference sequence). The CDR3 extends over 17 amino acids. The ends were cut back, 5 bases at V and 6 bases at J, with 25 bases in the middle. The chain's CDR3 is CASSGPRDTLFQNGYTF. The CDR3 region has the DNA TGTGCCAGCAGCGGCCCCCGGGACACGCTTTTCCAGAATGGCTACACCTTC.

The rearrangement joins TRBV19 to TRBJ2-3, with 9 bases lining up with TRBD1. The CDR3 sequence is 15 residues long. In germline, CDR1 is LNHDA, CDR2 SQIVND (reference sequence). The ends lost 4 bases at V and 1 base at J; junction bases unmatched: 3. CDR3 in amino acids: CASSTGQGGTDTQYF. Here the CDR3 DNA reads TGTGCCAGTAGTACGGGACAGGGAGGCACAGATACGCAGTATTTT.

This clone was recorded once. V gene TRBV7-9 combines with J gene TRBJ2-3; D gene ambiguous. The CDR3 spans 11 residues. V was cut by 5 bases and J by 5 bases, with 5 bases left in between. In germline, CDR1 is SEHNR, CDR2 FQNEAQ (reference sequence). CDR3 loop: CASSHRDTQYF. The CDR3 DNA is TGTGCCAGCAGCCACCGAGATACGCAGTATTTT.

The chain has TRBV6-1 and TRBJ2-1; TRBD2 aligns across 9 bases. Trimming took 4 bases from V and 4 from J; bases not matched to a gene: 2. This CDR3 is built from 14 residues. Germline CDR1 and CDR2: MNHNS and SASEGT. The CDR3 sequence: CASSVSGGYNEQFF. The CDR3 DNA reads TGTGCCAGCAGTGTTAGCGGGGGTTACAATGAGCAGTTCTTC.

This clone was picked up one time. This chain uses TRBV5-4 with TRBJ2-5; 12 positions agree with TRBD2. The J call could be wrong; TRBJ2-7 is a better fit for the DNA end. CDR1 and CDR2 from the germline V gene are SGHNT and YYREEE (reference sequence). The length of the CDR3 is 16 residues. The CDR3 sequence is CASSLGFGLAGHEQYF. The CDR3 DNA is TGTGCCAGCAGCTTGGGGTTCGGACTAGCGGGACACGAGCAGTACTTC.

This rearrangement joins TRBV2 to TRBJ1-4; a weak D match, TRBD1 (6 bases). Trimming left V 2 bases short and J 3 bases short, with 16 bases between. Germline values: CDR1 SNHLY, CDR2 FYNNEI. This CDR3 is 17 amino acids long. CDR3 DNA: TGTGCCAGCAGTGAATTAGGGGCAGGGGTTGCTAATGAAAAACTGTTTTTT. Translated, it gives CASSELGAGVANEKLFF.

The chain has TRBV6-6 and TRBJ2-5, with 8 nucleotides matching TRBD1. Germline loops: CDR1 MNHNY, CDR2 SVGAGI (reference sequence). CDR3 length: 13 amino acids. V was clipped by 6 bases and J by 4 bases; unmatched bases: 4. CDR3 bases: TGTGCCAGCAGCAACAGGGGGTCAGAGACCCAGTACTTC. It translates to CASSNRGSETQYF.

The chain joins TRBV15 to TRBJ1-2; D is possibly TRBD1 (5 bases). The germline V and J ends were trimmed by 0 bases and 6 bases, with 20 bases remaining between them. Germline CDR1 and CDR2: LNHNV and YYDKDF (reference sequence). The CDR3 has 17 residues. The CDR3 spells CATSRDWPPRDPHGYTF. The CDR3 coding sequence is TGTGCCACCAGCAGAGATTGGCCCCCTAGGGACCCTCATGGCTACACCTTC.

V is TRBV25-1 and J is TRBJ2-7, with TRBD1 as a possible D gene (7 bases). V was pared by 8 bases and J by 4 bases, with 18 bases between. Germline CDR1 reads MGHDK; CDR2 reads SYGVNS. The CDR3 runs 14 residues. The CDR3 sequence: CASSLRTGGYEQYF. The CDR3 nucleotides are TGTGCCAGCTCCCTGAGGACAGGAGGGTACGAGCAGTACTTC.

The rearrangement joins TRBV10-1 to TRBJ2-4; D gene uncertain. V was clipped by 0 bases and J by 9 bases, with 12 bases between them. The CDR3 consists of 14 residues. The V gene's germline CDR1 is WNHNN and CDR2 SYGVQD (reference sequence). DNA of the CDR3: TGCGCCAGCAGTGAGTCGCCAGAACCTGGCATTCAGTACTTC. Translation: CASSESPEPGIQYF.